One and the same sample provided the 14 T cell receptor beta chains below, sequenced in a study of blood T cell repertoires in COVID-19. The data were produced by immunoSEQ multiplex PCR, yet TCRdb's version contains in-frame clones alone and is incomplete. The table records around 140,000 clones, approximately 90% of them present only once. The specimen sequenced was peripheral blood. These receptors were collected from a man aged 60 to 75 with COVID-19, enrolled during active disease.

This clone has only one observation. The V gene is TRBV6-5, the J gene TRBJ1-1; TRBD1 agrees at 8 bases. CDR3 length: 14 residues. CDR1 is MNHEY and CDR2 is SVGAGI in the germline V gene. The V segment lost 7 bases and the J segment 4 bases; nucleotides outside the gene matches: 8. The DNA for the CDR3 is TGTGCCAGCACCCCGGACAGGGTGAGCACTGAAGCTTTCTTT. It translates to CASTPDRVSTEAFF.

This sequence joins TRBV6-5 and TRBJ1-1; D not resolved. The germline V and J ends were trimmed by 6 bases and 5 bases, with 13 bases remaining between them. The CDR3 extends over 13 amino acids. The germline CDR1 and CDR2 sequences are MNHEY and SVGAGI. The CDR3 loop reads CASRITPQTEAFF. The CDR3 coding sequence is TGTGCCAGCAGGATTACCCCGCAGACTGAAGCTTTCTTT.

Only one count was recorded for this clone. CDR3 protein: CSASPRYPGNTIYF. The CDR3 region has the DNA TGCAGTGCTAGTCCCCGCTATCCTGGAAACACCATATATTTT. The chain employs TRBV20-1 and TRBJ1-3; D not resolved. The CDR3 sequence is 14 residues long. V lost 3 bases, J lost 2 bases, and 11 bases lay in between. Germline V lookup: CDR1 DFQATT, CDR2 SNEGSKA (reference sequence).

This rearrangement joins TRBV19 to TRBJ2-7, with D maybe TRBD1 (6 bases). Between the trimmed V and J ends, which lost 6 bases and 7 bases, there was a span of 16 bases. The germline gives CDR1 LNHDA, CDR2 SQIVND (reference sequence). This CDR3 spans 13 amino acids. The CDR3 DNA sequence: TGTGCCAGTAGCATAACAGGGACGGGGGAGCAGTACTTC. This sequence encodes CASSITGTGEQYF.

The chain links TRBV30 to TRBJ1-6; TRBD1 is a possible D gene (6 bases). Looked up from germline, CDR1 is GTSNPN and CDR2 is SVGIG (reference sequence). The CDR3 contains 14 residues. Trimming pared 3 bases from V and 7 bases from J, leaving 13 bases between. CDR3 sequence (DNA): TGTGCCTGGAGAGATACAGGGACAAATTCACCCCTCCACTTT. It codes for CAWRDTGTNSPLHF.

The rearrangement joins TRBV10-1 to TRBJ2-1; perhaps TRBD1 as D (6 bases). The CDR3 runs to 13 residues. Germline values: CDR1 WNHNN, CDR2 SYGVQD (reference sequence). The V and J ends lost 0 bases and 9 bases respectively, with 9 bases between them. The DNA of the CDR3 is TGCGCCAGCAGTGAGTCGGGGACATCTGAGCAGTTCTTC. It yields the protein CASSESGTSEQFF.

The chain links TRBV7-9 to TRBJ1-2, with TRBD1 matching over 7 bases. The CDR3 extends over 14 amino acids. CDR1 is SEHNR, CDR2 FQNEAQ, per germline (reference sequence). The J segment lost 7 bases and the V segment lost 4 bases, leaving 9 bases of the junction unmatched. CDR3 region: CASSYSTGLAGYTF. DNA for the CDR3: TGTGCCAGCAGCTACTCGACAGGGCTGGCTGGCTACACCTTC.

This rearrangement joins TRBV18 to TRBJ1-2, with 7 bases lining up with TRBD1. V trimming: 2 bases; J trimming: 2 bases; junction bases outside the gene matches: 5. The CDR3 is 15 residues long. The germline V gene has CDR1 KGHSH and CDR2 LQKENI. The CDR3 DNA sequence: TGTGCCAGCTCACCAGCTACAGGGGAGAACTATGGCTACACCTTC. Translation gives CASSPATGENYGYTF.

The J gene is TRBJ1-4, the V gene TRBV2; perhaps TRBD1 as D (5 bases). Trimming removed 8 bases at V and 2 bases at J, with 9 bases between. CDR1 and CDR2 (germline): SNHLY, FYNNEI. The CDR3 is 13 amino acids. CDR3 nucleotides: TGTGCCAGCCGGGGGTGGACTAATGAAAAACTGTTTTTT. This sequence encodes CASRGWTNEKLFF. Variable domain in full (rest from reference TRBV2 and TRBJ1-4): EPEVTQTPSHQVTQMGQEVILRCVPISNHLYFYWYRQILGQKVEFLVSFYNNEISEKSEIFDDQFSVERPDGSNFTLKIRSTKLEDSAMYFCASRGWTNEKLFFGSGTQLSVL.

The CDR3 sequence: CASRPGTGDGEQYF. As DNA, the CDR3 is TGCGCCAGCAGACCCGGGACAGGGGATGGCGAGCAGTACTTC. The chain combines TRBV5-1 with TRBJ2-7, with TRBD1 matching 10 bases. CDR3 length: 14 residues. Unmatched junction bases numbered 8, after V lost 5 bases and J lost 6 bases. Germline lookup yields CDR1 SGHRS and CDR2 YFSETQ.

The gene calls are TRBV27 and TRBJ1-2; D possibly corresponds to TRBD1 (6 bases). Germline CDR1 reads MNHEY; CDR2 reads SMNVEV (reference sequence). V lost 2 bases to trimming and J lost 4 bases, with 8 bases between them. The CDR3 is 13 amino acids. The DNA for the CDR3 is TGTGCCAGCAGTTTAACAGGGTCCTATGGCTACACCTTC. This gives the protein CASSLTGSYGYTF.

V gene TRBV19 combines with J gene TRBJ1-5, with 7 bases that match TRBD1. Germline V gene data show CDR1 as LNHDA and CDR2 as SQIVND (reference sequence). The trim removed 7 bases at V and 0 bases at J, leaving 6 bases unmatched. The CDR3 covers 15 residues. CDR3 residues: CASKDRLYSNQPQHF. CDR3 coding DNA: TGTGCCAGTAAGGACAGGCTCTATAGCAATCAGCCCCAGCATTTT.

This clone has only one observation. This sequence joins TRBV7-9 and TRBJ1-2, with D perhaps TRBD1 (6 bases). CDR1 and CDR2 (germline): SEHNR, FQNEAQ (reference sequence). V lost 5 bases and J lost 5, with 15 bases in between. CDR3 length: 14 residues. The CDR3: CASSPRGAEYGYTF. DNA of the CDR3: TGTGCCAGCAGCCCTCGGGGGGCCGAATATGGCTACACCTTC.

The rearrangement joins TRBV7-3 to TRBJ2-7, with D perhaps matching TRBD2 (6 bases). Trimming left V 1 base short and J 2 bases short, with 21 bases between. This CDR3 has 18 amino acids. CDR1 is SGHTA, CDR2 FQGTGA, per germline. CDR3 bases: TGTGCCAGCAGCTTAATGGAGGGTTTGTCGGGGGAGACCTACGAGCAGTACTTC. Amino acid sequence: CASSLMEGLSGETYEQYF. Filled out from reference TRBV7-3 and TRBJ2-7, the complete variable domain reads GAGVSQTPSNKVTEKGKYVELRCDPISGHTALYWYRQSLGQGPEFLIYFQGTGAADDSGLPNDRFFAVRPEGSVSTLKIQRTERGDSAVYLCASSLMEGLSGETYEQYFGPGTRLTVT.